The present T cell receptor beta chain was sequenced within a study of blood T cell repertoires in COVID-19. Overall study: Acute and convalescent COVID-19 samples came from the United States, Italy and Spain. In each case, the material was cDNA or gDNA derived from T cells, B-cell-depleted T cells, or PBMCs.

In the authors' workflow: Amplification from reference gene primers served as the basis for estimated nucleated cell counts. Some clones are missing from TCRdb's copy, which holds only in-frame ones; the method was immunoSEQ multiplex PCR. The V and J calls and clone size are taken from that table; D and trimming were inferred from the DNA. The table has about 170,000 clones, around 83% seen once. The sequence derives from a man in his forties or fifties with active or convalescent COVID-19. The sequenced material came from peripheral blood.

CDR3 protein: CASTRQNSGNTIYF. The CDR3 nucleotides are TGTGCCAGTACCCGACAGAACTCTGGAAACACCATATATTTT. The J gene is TRBJ1-3, the V gene TRBV19; D possibly corresponds to TRBD1 (5 bases). Between the trimmed V and J ends, which lost 7 bases and 0 bases, there was a span of 10 bases. The CDR3 length is 14 residues. Germline loops: CDR1 LNHDA, CDR2 SQIVND (reference sequence).